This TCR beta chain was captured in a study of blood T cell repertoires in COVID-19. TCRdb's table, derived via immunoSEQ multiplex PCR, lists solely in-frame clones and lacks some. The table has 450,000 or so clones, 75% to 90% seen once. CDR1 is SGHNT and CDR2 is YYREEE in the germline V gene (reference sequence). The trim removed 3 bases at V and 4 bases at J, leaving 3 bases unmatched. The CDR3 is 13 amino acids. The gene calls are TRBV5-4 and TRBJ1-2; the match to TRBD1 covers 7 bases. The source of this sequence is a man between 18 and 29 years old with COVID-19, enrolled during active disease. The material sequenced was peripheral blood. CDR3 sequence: CASSYRGGYGYTF. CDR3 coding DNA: TGTGCCAGCAGCTACAGGGGAGGCTATGGCTACACCTTC.